These 14 T cell receptor beta chains share one sample of origin, sequenced in a study of T cell clones after liver transplantation. Assay: immunoSEQ multiplex PCR; the TCRdb copy retains only in-frame clones and omits some. The sample has about 72,000 clones; roughly nine tenths are singletons. Material: CD4+ T cells from blood, obtained before liver transplant. These receptors were taken from a human donor who received a liver transplant.

This sequence joins TRBV11-3 and TRBJ2-7, with TRBD2 as a possible D gene (5 bases). Germline-derived CDR1 and CDR2 are SGHNT and YENEEA. The CDR3 spans 16 residues. V was cut by 5 bases and J by 0 bases, with 17 bases left in between. CDR3 nucleotides: TGTGCCAGCAGCGGTCGGACTCTAAATAGCTCCTACGAGCAGTACTTC. This translates into CASSGRTLNSSYEQYF.

The V gene is TRBV7-2, the J gene TRBJ2-5; D call uncertain. The length of the CDR3 is 13 residues. V lost 0 bases and J 5 bases, leaving 7 bases between the germline ends. Per germline, CDR1 SGHTA and CDR2 FQGNSA. The CDR3 DNA sequence: TGTGCCAGCAGCTTAGCCCTTAGGGAGACCCAGTACTTC. Translating it yields CASSLALRETQYF.

This clone appeared a few times. Sequence at one end of the junction differs from germline and may be a read error. This chain connects TRBV7-7 to TRBJ2-3; D assignment may be TRBD1 or TRBD2 (5 bases each). CDR1 and CDR2 (germline): SSHAT, FNYEAQ (reference sequence). This CDR3 is built from 14 residues. The CDR3: CASSPGPGTDTQYF. In DNA, the CDR3 is TGTGCTAGCAGCCCGGGACCAGGCACAGATACGCAGTATTTT.

The chain combines TRBV2 with TRBJ1-1; the match to TRBD1 covers 9 bases. V shed 8 bases and J 6 bases; nucleotides not matched to a gene: 7. Germline V gives CDR1 SNHLY, CDR2 FYNNEI. The CDR3 is 13 amino acids. CDR3 region: CASGGRQGAEAFF. The CDR3 nucleotides are TGTGCCAGCGGGGGCAGACAGGGGGCTGAAGCTTTCTTT. Looking up the rest from reference TRBV2 and TRBJ1-1 gives the full variable domain: EPEVTQTPSHQVTQMGQEVILRCVPISNHLYFYWYRQILGQKVEFLVSFYNNEISEKSEIFDDQFSVERPDGSNFTLKIRSTKLEDSAMYFCASGGRQGAEAFFGQGTRLTVV.

This clone was counted ten times or more. The chain links TRBV14 to TRBJ2-7; D not resolved. Deletions cut 0 bases from V and 6 bases from J, with 12 bases between. The CDR3 is made up of 14 amino acids. CDR1 and CDR2 from the germline V gene are SGHDN and FVKESK. The CDR3 sequence: CASSQELMGVEQYF. Here the CDR3 DNA reads TGTGCCAGCAGCCAAGAACTTATGGGCGTCGAGCAGTACTTC.

V gene TRBV7-2 combines with J gene TRBJ2-7; D possibly matches TRBD1 or TRBD2 (6 bases each). V lost 5 bases and J 4 bases, leaving 18 bases between the germline ends. The CDR3 runs 15 residues. In germline, CDR1 is SGHTA, CDR2 FQGNSA. CDR3 region: CASSPYGGVGYEQYF. CDR3 sequence (DNA): TGTGCCAGCAGCCCCTACGGGGGCGTCGGGTACGAGCAGTACTTC.

In its sample, this clone was seen once. The chain joins TRBV19 to TRBJ1-4; D remains ambiguous. With 3 bases removed from V and 8 bases from J, the gap between germline ends came to 7 bases. Germline V gene lookup returns CDR1 LNHDA and CDR2 SQIVND (reference sequence). CDR3 length equals 12 residues. CDR3 in DNA: TGTGCCAGTAGTATCGATGGAGAAAAACTGTTTTTT. Translated, it gives CASSIDGEKLFF.

Here the CDR3 reads CASSPPQAGEQFF. The CDR3 nucleotides read TGTGCCAGCAGCCCCCCTCAGGCCGGGGAGCAGTTCTTC. The V and J genes are TRBV5-4 and TRBJ2-1, with unresolved D. Germline CDR1 reads SGHNT; CDR2 reads YYREEE (reference sequence). The CDR3 consists of 13 residues. Trimming took off 4 bases at V and 10 bases at J, with 15 bases between the two ends.

The genes are TRBV5-1 and TRBJ2-1; 8 bases match TRBD1. Germline V gene sequence: CDR1 SGHRS, CDR2 YFSETQ. V shed 0 bases, J shed 1 base, and the junction held 12 bases outside the gene matches. The CDR3 extends over 19 amino acids. The CDR3 DNA sequence: TGCGCCAGCAGCTTGGCTGCAGGGGGCGTGAGCCTATCCTACAATGAGCAGTTCTTC. Its translation: CASSLAAGGVSLSYNEQFF. Drawing the rest from reference TRBV5-1 and TRBJ2-1, the complete variable domain is KAGVTQTPRYLIKTRGQQVTLSCSPISGHRSVSWYQQTPGQGLQFLFEYFSETQRNKGNFPGRFSGRQFSNSRSEMNVSTLELGDSALYLCASSLAAGGVSLSYNEQFFGPGTRLTVL.

This clone was observed once. The gene calls are TRBV5-6 and TRBJ1-1; D remains ambiguous. The CDR3 has 14 residues. Germline CDR1 and CDR2: SGHDT and YYEEEE. V lost 0 bases, J lost 4 bases, and 10 bases lay in between. Here the CDR3 reads CASSLEGPATEAFF. The CDR3 DNA reads TGTGCCAGCAGCTTGGAGGGCCCCGCCACTGAAGCTTTCTTT. Combining the CDR3 with reference TRBV5-6 and TRBJ1-1 gives the whole variable domain DAGVTQSPTHLIKTRGQQVTLRCSPKSGHDTVSWYQQALGQGPQFIFQYYEEEERQRGNFPDRFSGHQFPNYSSELNVNALLLGDSALYLCASSLEGPATEAFFGQGTRLTVV.

The chain employs TRBV9 and TRBJ2-1, with a tentative D call TRBD2 (5 bases). V lost 0 bases, J lost 6 bases, and 13 bases lay in between. The CDR3 covers 15 residues. Germline CDR1 is SGDLS and CDR2 is YYNGEE. CDR3 sequence (DNA): TGTGCCAGCAGCGTAGACGGGAATCAAGTCAATGAGCAGTTCTTC. Translating it yields CASSVDGNQVNEQFF.

V usage is TRBV5-1 and J usage is TRBJ2-7, with 8 bases identical to TRBD2. Germline V gene sequence: CDR1 SGHRS, CDR2 YFSETQ. The CDR3 contains 16 residues. V trimming: 0 bases; J trimming: 3 bases; junction bases outside the gene matches: 8. The CDR3 nucleotides are TGCGCCAGCAGCTTGGAGGTTGGGGGACTAGACTACGAGCAGTACTTC. Translated, it gives CASSLEVGGLDYEQYF.

Comment on this clone: The junction and the germline gene differ at one end; a read error may be behind it. The rearrangement links TRBV5-1 to TRBJ1-1, with D uncertain. Germline assignment: CDR1 SGHRS and CDR2 YFSETQ. The CDR3 totals 12 residues. DNA for the CDR3: TGCGCCAGCAGCCGGACGGCAGATATGTTTATCTTT. Its protein is CASSRTADMFIF. Full variable domain (outside the CDR3, taken from reference TRBV5-1 and TRBJ1-1): KAGVTQTPRYLIKTRGQQVTLSCSPISGHRSVSWYQQTPGQGLQFLFEYFSETQRNKGNFPGRFSGRQFSNSRSEMNVSTLELGDSALYLCASSRTADMFIFGQGTRLTVV.

The chain recombines TRBV27 with TRBJ2-3; D may be TRBD2 (5 bases). Germline lookup yields CDR1 MNHEY and CDR2 SMNVEV (reference sequence). The CDR3 is 15 amino acids. Trimming cost V 3 bases and J 2 bases, with 12 bases left between them. The CDR3 here is CASSLAGLPTDTQYF. CDR3 DNA: TGTGCCAGCAGTTTGGCCGGACTCCCCACAGATACGCAGTATTTT.